Below are 24 T cell receptor beta chains sequenced from a single sample in a study of identical twins. TCRdb reanalysed the 5' RACE reads using MiXCR and keeps one entry per CDR3 protein. Counted here are hundreds of thousands of distinct CDR3 sequences, 18% occurring once; the ten biggest clones make up over 10%. The same data also went into a second study, on T cells expressing NK-cell markers.

The material sequenced was PBMCs. The origin of the receptors is a woman between 18 and 29 years old in good health.

This chain uses TRBV6-1 with TRBJ2-3; TRBD2 might be the D (6 bases). The CDR3 length is 14 residues. V gave up 5 bases and J gave up 4 bases, with 13 bases separating them. Germline CDR1 reads MNHNS; CDR2 reads SASEGT. The CDR3 sequence is CASSPSDGADTQYF. The CDR3 region has the DNA TGTGCCAGCAGTCCTAGCGACGGGGCAGATACGCAGTATTTT.

This clonotype was seen only a few times. This chain uses TRBV5-1 with TRBJ2-1, with D maybe TRBD2 (6 bases). CDR3 length equals 14 residues. Germline CDR1 reads SGHRS; CDR2 reads YFSETQ. The V end was cut by 0 bases, the J end by 9 bases, with 13 bases between. CDR3 bases: TGCGCCAGCAGCTTGGATTTAGGAGGGACTGAGCAGTTCTTC. Amino acids: CASSLDLGGTEQFF.

The CDR3 reads CASSQEVPANYGYTF. Here the CDR3 DNA reads TGTGCCAGCAGCCAAGAGGTACCAGCTAACTATGGCTACACCTTC. V gene TRBV14 combines with J gene TRBJ1-2; D unclear. Per the germline V gene, CDR1 is SGHDN and CDR2 is FVKESK. The CDR3 loop spans 15 amino acids. Deletions cut 0 bases from V and 0 bases from J, with 8 bases between.

This clonotype was picked up a small number of times. The V call is TRBV4-3, the J call TRBJ2-1, with D possibly matching TRBD1 (6 bases). Germline assignment: CDR1 LGHNA and CDR2 YSLEER. With 8 bases removed from V and 7 bases from J, the gap between germline ends came to 12 bases. CDR3 length equals 12 residues. The CDR3 DNA follows: TGCGCCAGCGGAACAGGGATAAATGAGCAGTTCTTC. As protein: CASGTGINEQFF.

The chain carries TRBV5-1 and TRBJ1-1; perhaps TRBD1 as D (6 bases). Germline CDR1 SGHRS, CDR2 YFSETQ. With 5 bases removed from V and 6 bases from J, the gap between germline ends came to 14 bases. This CDR3 has 13 amino acids. The CDR3 spells CASRRTGLPEAFF. The CDR3 DNA reads TGCGCCAGCAGAAGAACAGGGCTCCCTGAAGCTTTCTTT.

The chain has TRBV20-1 and TRBJ2-1; 10 bases align to TRBD2. The CDR3 is 15 amino acids. In germline, CDR1 is DFQATT, CDR2 SNEGSKA (reference sequence). V was clipped by 3 bases and J by 5 bases; unmatched bases: 7. For the CDR3, the DNA is TGCAGTGCTAGCTCGGGACTAGCGTTTGACAATGAGCAGTTCTTC. Amino acids: CSASSGLAFDNEQFF.

The V and J genes are TRBV20-1 and TRBJ2-5; D is uncertain. The V end was cut by 0 bases, the J end by 2 bases, with 10 bases between. The CDR3 extends over 14 amino acids. Germline V gene data show CDR1 as DFQATT and CDR2 as SNEGSKA (reference sequence). The CDR3 bases are TGCAGTGCTAGAGATTACGGCTTTCAAGAGACCCAGTACTTC. This codes for CSARDYGFQETQYF.

This clonotype was counted only a few times. The chain employs TRBV24-1 and TRBJ2-1; possibly TRBD2 for D (6 bases). Trimming shortened V by 4 bases and J by 5 bases, and 14 bases separated the two germline ends. CDR3 length: 15 residues. Germline values: CDR1 KGHDR, CDR2 SFDVKD. CDR3 in amino acids: CATSDGRFPHNEQFF. Written as DNA, the CDR3 is TGTGCCACCAGTGACGGGAGATTTCCCCACAATGAGCAGTTCTTC.

This clonotype has only a few counts. J is TRBJ2-7 and V is TRBV20-1, with 9 bases identical to TRBD2. This CDR3 comprises 16 residues. V was clipped by 5 bases and J by 7 bases; unmatched bases: 18. Germline V gene data show CDR1 as DFQATT and CDR2 as SNEGSKA (reference sequence). The CDR3 loop reads CSAWGLAGLQNGEQYF. The DNA for the CDR3 is TGCAGTGCTTGGGGGCTAGCGGGGCTCCAGAACGGGGAGCAGTACTTC.

The chain employs TRBV5-1 and TRBJ2-3, with a tentative D call TRBD2 (5 bases). The CDR3 spans 14 residues. Trimming removed 5 bases from V and 6 bases from J, with 16 bases in between. Germline-derived CDR1 and CDR2 are SGHRS and YFSETQ. The CDR3 loop reads CASSFDGKTDTQYF. CDR3 coding DNA: TGCGCCAGCAGTTTCGACGGGAAGACGGATACGCAGTATTTT.

This clonotype showed up just a few times. The chain is built from TRBV20-1 and TRBJ2-7, with D possibly being TRBD2 (6 bases). There are 15 residues in the CDR3. Looked up from germline, CDR1 is DFQATT and CDR2 is SNEGSKA (reference sequence). The germline V and J ends were trimmed by 2 bases and 0 bases, with 14 bases remaining between them. The CDR3 loop is CSARHSGLSSYEQYF. CDR3 sequence (DNA): TGCAGTGCTAGACATAGCGGTCTGAGCTCCTACGAGCAGTACTTC.

The rearrangement joins TRBV5-4 to TRBJ1-1; no firm D call. Germline loops: CDR1 SGHNT, CDR2 YYREEE (reference sequence). V was pared by 4 bases and J by 0 bases, with 13 bases between. This CDR3 is built from 15 residues. In nucleotides, the CDR3 is TGTGCCAGCAGCGGGTCCTTATCAGTGAACACTGAAGCTTTCTTT. Translated: CASSGSLSVNTEAFF.

This chain joins TRBV12-3 or TRBV12-4 and TRBJ2-1; possibly TRBD1 or TRBD2 for D (5 bases each). V shed 7 bases and J shed 9 bases, with 13 bases lying between them. This CDR3 contains 12 residues. This CDR3 reads CASTEGPVEQFF. For the CDR3, the DNA is TGTGCCAGCACCGAGGGGCCCGTTGAGCAGTTCTTC.

This clonotype was seen more than once but under ten times. The chain joins TRBV18 to TRBJ2-3, with D maybe TRBD2 (6 bases). The CDR3 is made up of 15 amino acids. V lost 2 bases and J 10 bases, leaving 19 bases between the germline ends. Per the germline V gene, CDR1 is KGHSH and CDR2 is LQKENI. The CDR3 region has the DNA TGTGCCAGCTCACCAACTCGAGCGGGCGGAATTGCGCAGTATTTT. Its protein product is CASSPTRAGGIAQYF.

The chain employs TRBV6-2 or TRBV6-3 and TRBJ1-2, with no clear D. CDR3 size: 14 residues. Trimming removed 2 bases at V and 2 bases at J, with 9 bases between. Germline CDR1 is MNHEY and CDR2 is SVGEGT. CDR3 DNA sequence: TGTGCCAGCAGTTACCTGGGTATAAACTATGGCTACACCTTC. Residues: CASSYLGINYGYTF.

The rearrangement joins TRBV12-3 or TRBV12-4 to TRBJ2-1, with a possible D match to TRBD2 (7 bases). V lost 5 bases, J lost 7 bases, and 21 bases lay in between. The CDR3 spans 16 residues. The CDR3 region has the DNA TGTGCCAGCAGTCCTCGGGGGGCGGGATTAGTTAATGAGCAGTTCTTC. Translating gives CASSPRGAGLVNEQFF.

This clonotype occurred a few times. J is TRBJ2-1 and V is TRBV12-3 or TRBV12-4; TRBD1 might be the D (5 bases). V gave up 7 bases and J gave up 7 bases, with 23 bases separating them. The CDR3 extends over 16 amino acids. The CDR3 DNA is TGTGCCAGCAATTTGGGTGTGGCAGGGCTTGGGAATGAGCAGTTCTTC. Translated: CASNLGVAGLGNEQFF.

V and J are TRBV12-3 or TRBV12-4 and TRBJ2-7; unclear D gene. The CDR3 is 13 residues long. The V gene lost 2 bases and the J gene lost 2 bases, with 7 bases spanning the gap. As DNA, the CDR3 is TGTGCCAGCAGTTTAACAAGCGCCTACGAGCAGTACTTC. Its translation is CASSLTSAYEQYF.

The chain links TRBV14 to TRBJ2-4; D is uncertain. This CDR3 region has 15 residues. V was clipped by 4 bases and J by 3 bases, with 13 bases between them. Germline V gives CDR1 SGHDN, CDR2 FVKESK. CDR3 coding DNA: TGTGCCAGCAGCCCCCGAAGGAACGGCAAAAACATTCAGTACTTC. Amino acids: CASSPRRNGKNIQYF.

This clonotype was counted at least ten times. The chain joins TRBV20-1 to TRBJ1-1, with a weak D call TRBD1 (5 bases). Trimming stripped 1 base from V and 3 bases from J, with 15 bases between. CDR3 length equals 15 residues. Per germline, CDR1 DFQATT and CDR2 SNEGSKA (reference sequence). The CDR3: CSARVLGEGHTEAFF. In DNA, the CDR3 is TGCAGTGCTAGAGTTTTGGGGGAAGGGCACACTGAAGCTTTCTTT.

This clonotype was counted between two and nine times. The genes are TRBV10-3 and TRBJ2-7, with a possible D match to TRBD2 (6 bases). The CDR3 extends over 15 amino acids. V was clipped by 0 bases and J by 2 bases, with 11 bases between them. CDR1 ENHRY and CDR2 SYGVKD come from the germline V gene. CDR3 sequence reads: CAISESSGVTYEQYF. The CDR3 nucleotides read TGTGCCATCAGTGAGTCGTCGGGGGTTACCTACGAGCAGTACTTC.

This clonotype has a count of ten or more. The chain is built from TRBV5-1 and TRBJ2-5; a weak D match, TRBD2 (6 bases). Germline V lookup: CDR1 SGHRS, CDR2 YFSETQ. Trimming left V 0 bases short and J 4 bases short, with 13 bases between. This CDR3 has 15 amino acids. This CDR3 is CASSLDGGWGETQYF. CDR3 in DNA: TGCGCCAGCAGCTTGGACGGGGGTTGGGGAGAGACCCAGTACTTC.

The chain couples TRBV6-1 to TRBJ2-2, with TRBD1 identical over 8 bases. V shed 5 bases and J 3 bases; nucleotides not matched to a gene: 11. The V gene's germline CDR1 is MNHNS and CDR2 SASEGT. The CDR3 totals 17 residues. The CDR3 region has the DNA TGTGCCAGCAGTAGGAAGTGGGGACAGGCCTACACCGGGGAGCTGTTTTTT. Protein product: CASSRKWGQAYTGELFF.

This clonotype was seen more than once but under ten times. The V gene is TRBV10-3, the J gene TRBJ2-1; no clear D gene. Germline V lookup: CDR1 ENHRY, CDR2 SYGVKD. The CDR3 sequence is 13 residues long. V lost 2 bases and J lost 8, with 10 bases in between. The CDR3 is CAISERESYEQFF. Written as DNA, the CDR3 is TGTGCCATCAGTGAGCGCGAGAGTTATGAGCAGTTCTTC.